The 31 T cell receptor beta chains below were found in one sample sequenced in a study of shared clonotypes between healthy human individuals. Produced via immunoSEQ multiplex PCR; TCRdb's table is partial and in-frame only. There are around 2.1 million clones in the sample; approximately 96% occur only once, and approximately 0.13% lies in the top ten. Sequenced input: naive CD4+ T cells sorted from blood. Subset denoted: CD45RA+ positively selected. The receptors were gathered from a man younger than 35 in good health.

This CDR3 is CASSPDRGRSYEQYF. CDR3 nucleotide sequence: TGCGCCAGCAGCCCGGACCGAGGGCGTTCCTACGAGCAGTACTTC. The chain joins TRBV5-1 to TRBJ2-7; a possible D gene is TRBD2 (5 bases). This CDR3 comprises 15 residues. Germline CDR1 SGHRS, CDR2 YFSETQ. Trimming took 4 bases from V and 1 from J, leaving 15 bases between them.

The chain links TRBV28 to TRBJ2-7, with a tentative D call TRBD1 (5 bases). Between the trimmed V and J ends, which lost 2 bases and 3 bases, there was a span of 11 bases. The germline V gene has CDR1 MDHEN and CDR2 SYDVKM. There are 14 residues in the CDR3. The CDR3 protein is CASSLGAAIYEQYF. Here the CDR3 DNA reads TGTGCCAGCAGTTTAGGGGCAGCTATCTACGAGCAGTACTTC.

The gene calls are TRBV7-3 and TRBJ2-1; 10 nucleotides agree with TRBD2. This CDR3 has 15 amino acids. V shed 1 base and J 5 bases; nucleotides not matched to a gene: 2. Germline V gene data show CDR1 as SGHTA and CDR2 as FQGTGA. The CDR3 DNA sequence: TGTGCCAGCAGCTTAAGGCTAGCGGGGGACAATGAGCAGTTCTTC. Translation gives CASSLRLAGDNEQFF.

The chain recombines TRBV6-1 with TRBJ1-1; 9 nucleotides line up with TRBD1. The CDR3 is 13 amino acids. Germline CDR1 and CDR2: MNHNS and SASEGT. V shed 5 bases and J 4 bases; nucleotides not matched to a gene: 2. The CDR3 sequence: CASSPTGGTEAFF. CDR3 DNA sequence: TGTGCCAGCAGTCCGACAGGGGGCACTGAAGCTTTCTTT.

This clone occurred once. The gene calls are TRBV9 and TRBJ2-7, with 7 bases lining up with TRBD2. Germline V gene lookup returns CDR1 SGDLS and CDR2 YYNGEE. The V gene end was trimmed by 2 bases and the J gene end by 0 bases; junction bases not matched to a gene: 8. This CDR3 is built from 16 residues. The CDR3 DNA reads as TGTGCCAGCAGCGTGGGTGACGGGGGGAGCTCCTACGAGCAGTACTTC. Protein: CASSVGDGGSSYEQYF.

The chain joins TRBV4-1 to TRBJ1-3; no definite D call. The V gene's germline CDR1 is MGHRA and CDR2 YSYEKL. The V end lost 2 bases, the J end lost 2 bases, and 13 bases lay between the germline ends. The CDR3 has 16 amino acids. The CDR3 nucleotides read TGCGCCAGCAGCCAACAACAGTCCTTGACTGGAAACACCATATATTTT. Residues: CASSQQQSLTGNTIYF.

The chain has TRBV10-3 and TRBJ2-2; the D gene is possibly TRBD2 (7 bases). CDR1 and CDR2 (germline): ENHRY, SYGVKD. There are 16 residues in the CDR3. The V and J ends lost 4 bases and 3 bases respectively, with 15 bases between them. The CDR3 loop is CAISASGGGDTGELFF. The CDR3 DNA follows: TGTGCCATCAGTGCGAGCGGAGGGGGGGACACCGGGGAGCTGTTTTTT.

V usage is TRBV15 and J usage is TRBJ2-1; 8 bases match TRBD2. Germline CDR1 LNHNV, CDR2 YYDKDF (reference sequence). The CDR3 has 13 residues. J was trimmed by 9 bases and V by 4 bases; bases with no gene match: 5. CDR3 sequence (DNA): TGTGCCACCAGCACCGGACTAGCCGGTGAGCAGTTCTTC. This translates into CATSTGLAGEQFF. Together with reference TRBV15 and TRBJ2-1, the CDR3 gives the full variable domain: DAMVIQNPRYQVTQFGKPVTLSCSQTLNHNVMYWYQQKSSQAPKLLFHYYDKDFNNEADTPDNFQSRRPNTSFCFLDIRSPGLGDTAMYLCATSTGLAGEQFFGPGTRLTVL.

The V and J genes are TRBV5-4 and TRBJ2-2; 10 bases fit TRBD2. Looked up from germline, CDR1 is SGHNT and CDR2 is YYREEE (reference sequence). This CDR3 has 16 residues. Trimming cost V 4 bases and J 2 bases; bases outside gene matches: 5. The CDR3 DNA sequence: TGTGCCAGCAGCGTAGGACTAGCGGTTAACACCGGGGAGCTGTTTTTT. This sequence encodes CASSVGLAVNTGELFF.

The chain has TRBV19 and TRBJ1-6; D is possibly TRBD1 (5 bases). CDR1 and CDR2 (germline): LNHDA, SQIVND (reference sequence). The CDR3 covers 16 residues. V gave up 1 base and J gave up 6 bases, with 13 bases separating them. CDR3 loop: CASSIAAGLGNSPLHF. DNA for the CDR3: TGTGCCAGTAGTATAGCAGCGGGACTCGGTAATTCACCCCTCCACTTT.

There are a few counts of this clone. The chain links TRBV10-1 to TRBJ1-2; perhaps TRBD1 as D (6 bases). V lost 4 bases to trimming and J lost 6 bases, with 12 bases between them. Germline values: CDR1 WNHNN, CDR2 SYGVQD (reference sequence). This CDR3 spans 13 amino acids. This CDR3 is CASSVYRAHGYTF. DNA for the CDR3: TGCGCCAGCAGTGTTTACAGGGCCCATGGCTACACCTTC.

This chain links TRBV13 with TRBJ1-2, with TRBD1 as a possible D gene (5 bases). Germline lookup yields CDR1 PRHDT and CDR2 FYEKMQ (reference sequence). Deletions cut 1 base from V and 8 bases from J, with 11 bases between. The CDR3 totals 13 residues. Written as DNA, the CDR3 is TGTGCCAGCAGCTTAGAAGGGACCGGGGGCTACACCTTC. This sequence encodes CASSLEGTGGYTF. Looking up the rest from reference TRBV13 and TRBJ1-2 gives the full variable domain: AAGVIQSPRHLIKEKRETATLKCYPIPRHDTVYWYQQGPGQDPQFLISFYEKMQSDKGSIPDRFSAQQFSDYHSELNMSSLELGDSALYFCASSLEGTGGYTFGSGTRLTVV.

The J gene is TRBJ2-1, the V gene TRBV11-3, with TRBD1 identical over 7 bases. V dropped 0 bases and J dropped 16; count of bases not matched to a gene: 9. From germline, CDR1 is SGHNT and CDR2 YENEEA. This CDR3 spans 13 amino acids. As DNA, the CDR3 is TGTGCCAGCAGCTTAGAGCCTGGGACAGTCCGTTTCTTC. Its protein is CASSLEPGTVRFF.

In this sample, this clone turned up a few times. The chain combines TRBV6-4 with TRBJ1-5; possible D gene TRBD1, 5 bases. Trimming shortened V by 5 bases and J by 1 base, and 12 bases separated the two germline ends. Per the germline V gene, CDR1 is MRHNA and CDR2 is SNTAGT. The CDR3 is 15 amino acids. In DNA, the CDR3 is TGTGCCAGCAGTCCGGGACCCAGAAGCAATCAGCCCCAGCATTTT. It specifies CASSPGPRSNQPQHF.

The chain has TRBV5-1 and TRBJ1-5; possibly TRBD1 for D (6 bases). The germline CDR1 and CDR2 sequences are SGHRS and YFSETQ. V was pared by 0 bases and J by 7 bases, with 14 bases between. This CDR3 is 15 amino acids long. CDR3 bases: TGCGCCAGCAGCTTGGACGTGGGGGCGGGCCAGCCCCAGCATTTT. Amino acids: CASSLDVGAGQPQHF.

This clone was seen a few times. The J gene is TRBJ2-7, the V gene TRBV2, with TRBD1 matching over 7 bases. After removal of 5 bases from V and 4 bases from J, the junction contained 5 bases not matched to a gene. Germline V gene lookup returns CDR1 SNHLY and CDR2 FYNNEI. The CDR3 totals 13 residues. The CDR3 sequence: CASSTGVIYEQYF. The CDR3 DNA is TGTGCCAGCAGTACAGGGGTGATTTACGAGCAGTACTTC. The full variable domain, its missing parts supplied by reference TRBV2 and TRBJ2-7, is EPEVTQTPSHQVTQMGQEVILRCVPISNHLYFYWYRQILGQKVEFLVSFYNNEISEKSEIFDDQFSVERPDGSNFTLKIRSTKLEDSAMYFCASSTGVIYEQYFGPGTRLTVT.

The chain has TRBV18 and TRBJ2-7; TRBD1 aligns across 8 bases. Germline CDR1 is KGHSH and CDR2 is LQKENI. V trimming: 2 bases; J trimming: 5 bases; junction bases outside the gene matches: 5. The CDR3 extends over 14 amino acids. In DNA form, the CDR3 reads TGTGCCAGCTCACCAGCGACAGGGGCCCACGAGCAGTACTTC. This gives the protein CASSPATGAHEQYF.

The genes are TRBV27 and TRBJ2-7, with 7 bases matching TRBD2. Germline V CDR1 and CDR2: MNHEY, SMNVEV (reference sequence). Trimming cost V 3 bases and J 5 bases; bases outside gene matches: 7. The CDR3 extends over 14 amino acids. The CDR3 is CASSFGGSIDEQYF. The CDR3 DNA is TGTGCCAGCAGTTTCGGCGGGAGTATCGACGAGCAGTACTTC.

The rearrangement joins TRBV2 to TRBJ2-6; D not certain. CDR3 size: 14 residues. Germline-derived CDR1 and CDR2 are SNHLY and FYNNEI. Trimming stripped 7 bases from V and 1 base from J, with 8 bases between. The CDR3 DNA follows: TGTGCCAGCACTGCGAGTTCTGGGGCCAACGTCCTGACTTTC. Translating gives CASTASSGANVLTF. Variable domain in full (rest from reference TRBV2 and TRBJ2-6): EPEVTQTPSHQVTQMGQEVILRCVPISNHLYFYWYRQILGQKVEFLVSFYNNEISEKSEIFDDQFSVERPDGSNFTLKIRSTKLEDSAMYFCASTASSGANVLTFGAGSRLTVL.

CDR3 DNA: TGTGCCAGCAGCCCGCACCGGGACAGGGCCTACAATGAGCAGTTCTTC. As protein: CASSPHRDRAYNEQFF. The chain joins TRBV7-6 to TRBJ2-1; 9 bases match TRBD1. Germline CDR1 and CDR2: SGHVS and FNYEAQ. This CDR3 comprises 16 residues. V was pared by 5 bases and J by 2 bases, with 7 bases of the junction left unmatched.

This rearrangement joins TRBV4-3 to TRBJ2-1; perhaps TRBD2 as D (5 bases). The CDR3 runs to 15 residues. Germline CDR1 and CDR2: LGHNA and YSLEER. The V end lost 0 bases, the J end lost 4 bases, and 10 bases lay between the germline ends. CDR3 in amino acids: CASSQDLPGYNEQFF. The DNA of the CDR3 is TGCGCCAGCAGCCAAGATCTTCCGGGGTACAATGAGCAGTTCTTC.

This clone has only a few counts. The rearrangement joins TRBV5-1 to TRBJ1-6; 8 bases fit TRBD1. V gave up 4 bases and J gave up 0 bases; unmatched junction bases: 3. Germline V CDR1 and CDR2: SGHRS, YFSETQ. This CDR3 has 16 residues. The CDR3 sequence: CASSRDRNSYNSPLHF. CDR3 DNA sequence: TGCGCCAGCAGCCGGGACAGGAACTCCTATAATTCACCCCTCCACTTT.

The chain is built from TRBV5-1 and TRBJ1-6; D not certain. V was trimmed by 0 bases and J by 6 bases, leaving 13 bases between them. CDR1 and CDR2 (germline): SGHRS, YFSETQ. This CDR3 has 16 residues. CDR3 DNA sequence: TGCGCCAGCAGCTTGGGAGGGAATCCTGGTAATTCACCCCTCCACTTT. Translated: CASSLGGNPGNSPLHF. The complete variable domain, with remaining parts taken from reference TRBV5-1 and TRBJ1-6, reads KAGVTQTPRYLIKTRGQQVTLSCSPISGHRSVSWYQQTPGQGLQFLFEYFSETQRNKGNFPGRFSGRQFSNSRSEMNVSTLELGDSALYLCASSLGGNPGNSPLHFGNGTRLTVT.

The V gene is TRBV25-1, the J gene TRBJ1-4, with a tentative D call TRBD1 (5 bases). Trimming cost V 4 bases and J 8 bases, with 23 bases left between them. The CDR3 contains 17 residues. In germline, CDR1 is MGHDK, CDR2 SYGVNS. CDR3 in amino acids: CASSAPPGEGYFEKLFF. DNA of the CDR3: TGTGCCAGCAGTGCGCCCCCTGGGGAGGGGTATTTCGAAAAACTGTTTTTT. Based on the CDR3 plus reference TRBV25-1 and TRBJ1-4, the full variable domain is EADIYQTPRYLVIGTGKKITLECSQTMGHDKMYWYQQDPGMELHLIHYSYGVNSTEKGDLSSESTVSRIRTEHFPLTLESARPSHTSQYLCASSAPPGEGYFEKLFFGSGTQLSVL.

J is TRBJ2-7 and V is TRBV6-5; TRBD2 is a possible D gene (5 bases). The CDR3 sequence is 11 residues long. Germline CDR1 reads MNHEY; CDR2 reads SVGAGI. Deletions cut 2 bases from V and 6 bases from J, with 5 bases between. CDR3 sequence: CASSYAGEQYF. CDR3 bases: TGTGCCAGCAGTTACGCGGGCGAGCAGTACTTC.

The V gene is TRBV2, the J gene TRBJ2-7, with D perhaps TRBD1 (7 bases). The CDR3 runs to 14 residues. Trimming took 10 bases from V and 7 from J, leaving 23 bases between them. CDR1 and CDR2 (germline): SNHLY, FYNNEI. In nucleotides, the CDR3 is TGTGCCACCGCCACCGGGACAGCCAGCGGGGAGCAGTACTTC. As protein: CATATGTASGEQYF.

The CDR3 spells CASSSYRTGVGDTQYF. DNA of the CDR3: TGTGCCAGCAGCTCATACCGGACAGGGGTCGGAGATACGCAGTATTTT. The chain employs TRBV7-8 and TRBJ2-3; 9 bases map to TRBD1. CDR3 size: 16 residues. V dropped 4 bases and J dropped 5; count of bases not matched to a gene: 10. CDR1 and CDR2 (germline): SGHVS, FQNEAQ.

The chain employs TRBV5-1 and TRBJ2-4; tentative D call: TRBD1 (6 bases). The germline V and J ends were trimmed by 4 bases and 6 bases, with 11 bases remaining between them. The V gene's germline CDR1 is SGHRS and CDR2 YFSETQ. The CDR3 consists of 13 residues. CDR3 protein: CASSALGGNIQYF. In DNA form, the CDR3 reads TGCGCCAGCAGCGCCTTAGGGGGAAACATTCAGTACTTC.

V is TRBV9 and J is TRBJ2-7; D perhaps matches TRBD1 (5 bases). Trimming shortened V by 1 base and J by 1 base, and 15 bases separated the two germline ends. The length of the CDR3 is 16 residues. Germline lookup yields CDR1 SGDLS and CDR2 YYNGEE. CDR3 DNA: TGTGCCAGCAGCGTATTCCCCAGGGCGCTTTCCTACGAGCAGTACTTC. Its translation: CASSVFPRALSYEQYF.

The chain links TRBV7-2 to TRBJ2-2; D call uncertain. V was pared by 2 bases and J by 6 bases, with 16 bases between. The CDR3 has 16 amino acids. The V gene's germline CDR1 is SGHTA and CDR2 FQGNSA. The CDR3 DNA is TGTGCCAGCAGCTTAAGTAAGGGAAATTTGGCCGGGGAGCTGTTTTTT. Amino acid sequence: CASSLSKGNLAGELFF.

The chain couples TRBV7-2 to TRBJ2-1; 7 bases are shared with TRBD2. Per the germline V gene, CDR1 is SGHTA and CDR2 is FQGNSA. Losses at the gene ends were 5 bases for V and 0 bases for J; bases not matched to a gene: 10. The CDR3 loop spans 17 amino acids. In DNA form, the CDR3 reads TGTGCCAGCAGCGGGCTAGCGGTCGATAGCTCCTACAATGAGCAGTTCTTC. It specifies CASSGLAVDSSYNEQFF.